Following are 16 T cell receptor beta chains from one sample sequenced in a study of tumor-infiltrating lymphocytes in oesophageal squamous cell carcinoma. TCRdb re-called the reads through MiXCR, storing one row per CDR3 protein. The sample yields over 9,000 distinct CDR3 sequences, about three fifths seen once. Sequencing was done on a sample of blood. These receptors were obtained from a female donor with esophageal squamous cell carcinoma.

The chain joins TRBV18 to TRBJ2-5; no definite D call. CDR1 is KGHSH, CDR2 LQKENI, per germline. Trimming cost V 4 bases and J 11 bases, with 11 bases left between them. CDR3 length equals 11 residues. The CDR3 DNA reads as TGTGCCAGCTCACGCAGCGATGAGCAGTACTTC. This codes for CASSRSDEQYF.

V is TRBV7-2 and J is TRBJ2-3; 12 bases are a match to TRBD2. The J call is uncertain, as TRBJ2-7 better fits the DNA end. The length of the CDR3 is 16 residues. Germline V gene lookup returns CDR1 SGHTA and CDR2 FQGNSA. CDR3: CASSKTSGRNEDTQYF. CDR3 in DNA: TGTGCCAGCAGCAAGACTAGCGGGAGAAATGAAGATACGCAGTACTTC.

This rearrangement joins TRBV6-2 or TRBV6-3 to TRBJ2-6; a possible D gene is TRBD2 (5 bases). This CDR3 is 16 amino acids long. V gave up 0 bases and J gave up 4 bases, with 10 bases separating them. CDR1 is MNHEY and CDR2 is SVGEGT in the germline V gene. For the CDR3, the DNA is TGTGCCAGCAGTTACTCGGACTCCCCCGGGGCCAACGTCCTGACTTTC. Translating it yields CASSYSDSPGANVLTF.

Only one count was recorded for this clonotype. The gene calls are TRBV6-1 and TRBJ2-7; no reliable D call. The DNA end is more similar to TRBJ1-2, so the J call may be wrong. Looked up from germline, CDR1 is MNHNS and CDR2 is SASEGT. The CDR3 consists of 11 residues. CDR3 bases: TGTGCCAGCAGGGAGGGCTATGGCTACACCTTC. Translating gives CASREGYGYTF.

The chain uses TRBV7-6 and TRBJ2-1; 8 positions match TRBD2. CDR1 and CDR2 from the germline V gene are SGHVS and FNYEAQ. This CDR3 spans 14 amino acids. The V and J ends lost 5 bases and 7 bases, in that order; junction bases with no gene match: 7. The chain's CDR3 is CASSPRTSLNEQFF. As DNA, the CDR3 is TGTGCCAGCAGCCCCAGGACTAGCTTGAATGAGCAGTTCTTC. Full variable domain (missing parts from reference TRBV7-6 and TRBJ2-1): GAGVSQSPRYKVTKRGQDVALRCDPISGHVSLYWYRQALGQGPEFLTYFNYEAQQDKSGLPNDRFSAERPEGSISTLTIQRTEQRDSAMYRCASSPRTSLNEQFFGPGTRLTVL.

This clonotype was counted a single time. This chain links TRBV7-3 with TRBJ2-1; D remains ambiguous. The assigned J gene may be wrong: the sequence end matches TRBJ2-7 better. The CDR3 extends over 14 amino acids. Germline assignment: CDR1 SGHTA and CDR2 FQGTGA. CDR3 sequence: CASSLAVGSYEQYF. DNA for the CDR3: TGTGCCAGCAGCTTAGCAGTGGGCTCCTACGAGCAGTACTTC.

The genes are TRBV7-2 and TRBJ2-7; no reliable D call. This CDR3 has 14 amino acids. Between the trimmed V and J ends, which lost 6 bases and 0 bases, there was a span of 12 bases. Germline V gene sequence: CDR1 SGHTA, CDR2 FQGNSA. CDR3: CASSRRSGSYEQYF. The CDR3 DNA reads as TGTGCCAGCAGTCGGAGATCGGGCTCCTACGAGCAGTACTTC.

The chain carries TRBV10-3 and TRBJ2-3, with 7 nucleotides matching TRBD1. In germline, CDR1 is ENHRY, CDR2 SYGVKD. The V segment lost 5 bases and the J segment 4 bases; nucleotides outside the gene matches: 3. The CDR3 has 13 amino acids. DNA of the CDR3: TGTGCCATCAGTCGGGACAGCTCAGATACGCAGTATTTT. Translating gives CAISRDSSDTQYF.

This sequence joins TRBV7-2 and TRBJ2-7, with a weak D call TRBD1 (6 bases). The germline gives CDR1 SGHTA, CDR2 FQGNSA. The CDR3 consists of 15 residues. With 3 bases removed from V and 7 bases from J, the gap between germline ends came to 19 bases. The CDR3 region is CASSFSENRVGEQYF. The DNA for the CDR3 is TGTGCCAGCAGCTTTTCGGAAAACAGGGTAGGGGAGCAGTACTTC.

J is TRBJ2-1 and V is TRBV11-2; 7 nucleotides match TRBD2. The V gene's germline CDR1 is SGHAT and CDR2 FQNNGV. This CDR3 contains 15 residues. The trim removed 3 bases at V and 4 bases at J, leaving 6 bases unmatched. CDR3 DNA sequence: TGTGCCAGCAGCTTGGTAGCGGGCGCTTACAATGAGCAGTTCTTC. This gives the protein CASSLVAGAYNEQFF.

This clonotype came up many times. The chain couples TRBV5-4 to TRBJ2-7; 8 nucleotides agree with TRBD2. This CDR3 contains 14 residues. J gave up 2 bases and V 4 bases, and 5 bases lay outside the gene matches. Looked up from germline, CDR1 is SGHNT and CDR2 is YYREEE (reference sequence). The CDR3 loop is CASSPGAGAYEQYF. The CDR3 DNA follows: TGTGCCAGCAGCCCCGGAGCGGGAGCCTACGAGCAGTACTTC.

This clonotype was seen a handful of times. The chain has TRBV19 and TRBJ2-1; TRBD1 matches 9 bases. CDR1 LNHDA and CDR2 SQIVND come from the germline V gene (reference sequence). The CDR3 extends over 20 amino acids. The J segment lost 0 bases and the V segment lost 1 base, leaving 13 bases of the junction unmatched. As DNA, the CDR3 is TGTGCCAGTAGTATAGGGGGGACAGGGAGAGCCGGGAGCTCCTACAATGAGCAGTTCTTC. Its translation is CASSIGGTGRAGSSYNEQFF. Full variable domain (missing parts from reference TRBV19 and TRBJ2-1): DGGITQSPKYLFRKEGQNVTLSCEQNLNHDAMYWYRQDPGQGLRLIYYSQIVNDFQKGDIAEGYSVSREKKESFPLTVTSAQKNPTAFYLCASSIGGTGRAGSSYNEQFFGPGTRLTVL.

The V gene is TRBV12-3 or TRBV12-4, the J gene TRBJ1-5, with D tentatively TRBD1 (5 bases). Between the trimmed V and J ends, which lost 3 bases and 3 bases, there was a span of 12 bases. The CDR3 extends over 15 amino acids. The CDR3 coding sequence is TGTGCCAGCAGTTTCGGGACTGGATTCAATCAGCCCCAGCATTTT. It specifies CASSFGTGFNQPQHF.

A single count supports this clonotype. The chain joins TRBV6-2 or TRBV6-3 to TRBJ2-4; the match to TRBD1 covers 8 bases. The J call could be wrong; TRBJ2-7 is a better fit for the DNA end. CDR1 is MNHEY, CDR2 SVGEGT, per germline. This CDR3 has 14 residues. DNA of the CDR3: TGTGCCAGCAGCAAGGACAGGGTTCTCTACGAGCAGTACTTC. Protein sequence: CASSKDRVLYEQYF.

At least ten counts were recorded for this clonotype. V gene TRBV28 combines with J gene TRBJ1-5, with D possibly matching TRBD1 (5 bases). This CDR3 has 16 amino acids. Trimming removed 2 bases from V and 2 bases from J, with 13 bases in between. Per germline, CDR1 MDHEN and CDR2 SYDVKM. The CDR3 DNA reads as TGTGCCAGCAGTTTAGGTGCGCAGGGAGGCAATCAGCCCCAGCATTTT. Translating gives CASSLGAQGGNQPQHF.

This clonotype has only a few counts. The chain is built from TRBV7-3 and TRBJ2-7, with D hard to call. Per the germline V gene, CDR1 is SGHTA and CDR2 is FQGTGA. The CDR3 totals 12 residues. V lost 4 bases and J 7 bases, leaving 11 bases between the germline ends. Here the CDR3 DNA reads TGTGCCAGCAGCTCAACTCACAATGAGCAGTACTTC. It yields the protein CASSSTHNEQYF.